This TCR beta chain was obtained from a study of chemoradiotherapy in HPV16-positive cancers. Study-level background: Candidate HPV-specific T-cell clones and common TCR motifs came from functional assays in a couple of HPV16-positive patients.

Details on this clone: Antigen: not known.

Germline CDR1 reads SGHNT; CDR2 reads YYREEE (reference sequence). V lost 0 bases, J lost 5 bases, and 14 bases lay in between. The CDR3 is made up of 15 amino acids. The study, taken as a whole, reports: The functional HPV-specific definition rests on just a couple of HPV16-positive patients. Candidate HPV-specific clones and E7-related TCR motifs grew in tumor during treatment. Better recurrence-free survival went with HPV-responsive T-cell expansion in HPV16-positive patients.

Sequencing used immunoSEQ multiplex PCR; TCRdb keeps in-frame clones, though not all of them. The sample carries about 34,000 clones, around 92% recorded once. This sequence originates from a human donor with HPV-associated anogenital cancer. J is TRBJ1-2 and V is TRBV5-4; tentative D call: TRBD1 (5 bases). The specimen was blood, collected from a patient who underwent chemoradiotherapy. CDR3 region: CASSLATQVRYGYTF. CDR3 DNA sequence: TGTGCCAGCAGCTTGGCCACACAGGTTCGATATGGCTACACCTTC.